Below, 5 T cell receptor beta chains from the same sample are listed, as sequenced in a study of T cell responses to AZD1222 COVID-19 vaccine. The assay was immunoSEQ multiplex PCR, and TCRdb's table has in-frame clones only and misses some. This table holds approximately 70,000 clones, about 80% found once. The sequencing used peripheral blood, collected 28 days after the second AZD1222 dose. The receptors shown here come from an adult who received the AZD1222 COVID-19 vaccine.

The chain combines TRBV2 with TRBJ1-3; 7 positions match TRBD1. Germline V lookup: CDR1 SNHLY, CDR2 FYNNEI. V shed 7 bases, J shed 4 bases, and the junction held 13 bases outside the gene matches. The CDR3 loop spans 16 amino acids. Here the CDR3 reads CASIGQAYDLGNTIYF. CDR3 sequence (DNA): TGTGCCAGCATCGGACAGGCCTATGATCTAGGAAACACCATATATTTT.

J is TRBJ1-2 and V is TRBV5-4; 7 bases are shared with TRBD1. The germline CDR1 and CDR2 sequences are SGHNT and YYREEE (reference sequence). The CDR3 sequence is 14 residues long. The V and J ends lost 4 bases and 5 bases, in that order; junction bases with no gene match: 8. This CDR3 reads CASSQGGDWYGYTF. As DNA, the CDR3 is TGTGCCAGCAGCCAGGGGGGGGATTGGTATGGCTACACCTTC.

This clone has a single count. V usage is TRBV27 and J usage is TRBJ1-5, with no clear D. Trimming removed 5 bases at V and 1 base at J, with 12 bases between. This CDR3 contains 15 residues. Germline V gene lookup returns CDR1 MNHEY and CDR2 SMNVEV (reference sequence). The CDR3 DNA sequence: TGTGCCAGCAGTCCCTCAGGAGCCAGCAATCAGCCCCAGCATTTT. Its translation: CASSPSGASNQPQHF.

The chain carries TRBV24-1 and TRBJ2-1, with 11 bases fitting TRBD2. The junction had 1 base not matched to a gene; V was cut back by 0 bases and J by 4 bases. CDR1 and CDR2 (germline): KGHDR, SFDVKD. The CDR3 has 16 amino acids. The CDR3 nucleotides are TGTGCCACCAGTGATTTGGGGACTAGCGGTTACAATGAGCAGTTCTTC. Translation gives CATSDLGTSGYNEQFF.

CDR3 sequence (DNA): TGTGCCAGCAGCTTATCAGGGGAGAGCACCGGGGAGCTGTTTTTT. This codes for CASSLSGESTGELFF. The chain joins TRBV7-9 to TRBJ2-2; D perhaps matches TRBD1 (6 bases). This CDR3 has 15 amino acids. The germline V gene has CDR1 SEHNR and CDR2 FQNEAQ (reference sequence). Trimming removed 2 bases at V and 4 bases at J, with 11 bases between.